This T cell receptor (beta chain) appears in the sequencing data of a study of radiotherapy plus CTLA-4 blockade in lung cancer. Study in general: For less than 20% of patients, objective responses occurred, and about 30% had disease control.

Alongside CTLA-4 blockade with ipilimumab, patients with chemo-refractory metastatic non-small-cell lung cancer received focal radiation. The study, taken as a whole, reports: An expansion of tumor-derived TCR clones occurred in blood after radiotherapy plus ipilimumab. Interferon-beta and early blood T cell clone dynamics reportedly predicted response best.

The V gene's germline CDR1 is MNHEY and CDR2 SMNVEV (reference sequence). The V gene lost 6 bases and the J gene lost 3 bases, with 11 bases spanning the gap. CDR3 length equals 13 residues. This clone appeared once. Its target is not known. Sequenced by immunoSEQ multiplex PCR; TCRdb stores in-frame clones only, minus some. The sample carries about 95,000 clones, 83% recorded once. The chain uses TRBV27 and TRBJ1-2; D remains unclear. This TCR derives from a human donor with non-small cell lung cancer who had stable disease on radiotherapy plus ipilimumab. The specimen was peripheral blood, collected from a patient treated with radiotherapy plus ipilimumab. CDR3 in DNA: TGTGCCAGCAGAACCACAGCGGACTATGGCTACACCTTC. This codes for CASRTTADYGYTF.